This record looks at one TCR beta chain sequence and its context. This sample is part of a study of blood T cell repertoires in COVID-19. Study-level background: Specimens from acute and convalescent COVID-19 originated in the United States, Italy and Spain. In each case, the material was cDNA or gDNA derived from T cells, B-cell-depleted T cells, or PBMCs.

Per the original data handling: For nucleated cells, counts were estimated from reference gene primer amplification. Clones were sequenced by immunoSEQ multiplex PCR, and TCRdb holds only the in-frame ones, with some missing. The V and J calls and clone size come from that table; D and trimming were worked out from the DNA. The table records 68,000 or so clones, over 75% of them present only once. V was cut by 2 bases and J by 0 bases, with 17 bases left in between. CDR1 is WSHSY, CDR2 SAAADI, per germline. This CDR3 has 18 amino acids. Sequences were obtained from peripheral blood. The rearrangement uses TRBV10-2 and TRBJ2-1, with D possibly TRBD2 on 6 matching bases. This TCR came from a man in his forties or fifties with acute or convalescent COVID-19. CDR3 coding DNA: TGCGCCAGCAGTGAGCGCATTAATAGCGGCAGCTCCTACAATGAGCAGTTCTTC. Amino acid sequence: CASSERINSGSSYNEQFF.